This is a list of T cell receptor beta chains from one sample in a study of breast tumors, draining lymph nodes, adjacent tissues. In TCRdb, the multiplex PCR reads were re-called with MiXCR into one record per CDR3 protein. The repertoire holds about 230,000 distinct CDR3 sequences, with about 30% as singletons. Sequenced material: axillary lymph node tissue. These receptors originate from a female donor with breast cancer. Some clones in this sample may be carry-over from other donors' samples. Both conserved end residues are part of each CDR3. Each record gives: CDR3 length, J gene, V gene, CDR3 protein.

cdr3_length: 20
j_call: TRBJ2-2
v_call: TRBV15
cdr3_aa: CATSRGGTSGSYTNTGELFF

cdr3_length: 15
j_call: TRBJ2-2
v_call: TRBV11-1
cdr3_aa: CASSLAGPNTGELFF

cdr3_length: 14
j_call: TRBJ1-2
v_call: TRBV20-1
cdr3_aa: CSARVTGDYYGYTF

cdr3_length: 18
j_call: TRBJ2-3
v_call: TRBV15
cdr3_aa: CATSRDTLAGALGDTQYF

cdr3_length: 13
j_call: TRBJ1-5
v_call: TRBV4-1
cdr3_aa: CASSQDRVQPQHF

cdr3_length: 15
j_call: TRBJ2-7
v_call: TRBV4-2
cdr3_aa: CASSRTGSSGSEQYF

cdr3_length: 11
j_call: TRBJ1-1
v_call: TRBV30
cdr3_aa: CAWQGYGEAFF

cdr3_length: 15
j_call: TRBJ2-7
v_call: TRBV2
cdr3_aa: CASSAQLVPGVEQYF

cdr3_length: 20
j_call: TRBJ2-6
v_call: TRBV2
cdr3_aa: CASRPWGRGGISSGANVLTF

cdr3_length: 13
j_call: TRBJ1-1
v_call: TRBV29-1
cdr3_aa: CSVERRLGTEAFF

cdr3_length: 14
j_call: TRBJ1-6
v_call: TRBV19
cdr3_aa: CASSIGQGNSPLHF

cdr3_length: 13
j_call: TRBJ1-6
v_call: TRBV6-5
cdr3_aa: CASRDKLSSPLHF

cdr3_length: 16
j_call: TRBJ2-1
v_call: TRBV18
cdr3_aa: CASSPPQGQGRNEQFF

cdr3_length: 13
j_call: TRBJ1-1
v_call: TRBV25-1
cdr3_aa: CASSLHSRTEAFF

cdr3_length: 14
j_call: TRBJ2-7
v_call: TRBV20-1
cdr3_aa: CSAEGTGGLYEQYF

cdr3_length: 14
j_call: TRBJ2-7
v_call: TRBV19
cdr3_aa: CARETSVFLGEQYF

cdr3_length: 13
j_call: TRBJ2-7
v_call: TRBV5-8
cdr3_aa: CASSTGAPYEQYF

cdr3_length: 15
j_call: TRBJ2-1
v_call: TRBV4-1
cdr3_aa: CASSQGAARGNEQFF

cdr3_length: 17
j_call: TRBJ1-5
v_call: TRBV28
cdr3_aa: CASSRTKGRQTNQPQHF